The sequence of this T cell receptor (beta chain) was determined in a study of response to subunit inactivated influenza vaccine. One entry per CDR3 protein results from TCRdb running MiXCR on the RT-PCR reads. This repertoire shows roughly 650,000 distinct CDR3 sequences, approximately 15% found once; its top ten account for 11%. This clonotype was counted ten times or more. This CDR3 is built from 18 residues. Losses at the gene ends were 0 bases for V and 5 bases for J; bases not matched to a gene: 13. Germline V gene sequence: CDR1 MNHEY, CDR2 SVGAGI. The sequence derives from a man aged 50-60 years who received an inactivated influenza vaccine. The chain is built from TRBV6-5 and TRBJ2-3; 8 nucleotides align to TRBD2. The starting material was PBMCs from blood, obtained 11 to 12 days after vaccination. The CDR3 loop reads CASSYSMLAGGPKDTQYF. In DNA, the CDR3 is TGTGCCAGCAGTTACTCGATGCTGGCGGGAGGCCCAAAAGATACGCAGTATTTT.